These 17 T cell receptor beta chains were sequenced from one sample in a study of shared clonotypes between healthy human individuals. The assay was immunoSEQ multiplex PCR, and TCRdb's table has in-frame clones only and misses some. The sample yields 470,000 or so clones, approximately 81% seen once. The sample taken for sequencing was PBMCs. These TCRs come from a woman aged 40 to 50 in good health. Some clones in this sample may be carry-over from other donors' samples.

This clone was counted a few times. The genes are TRBV28 and TRBJ2-7; TRBD1 matches 8 bases. CDR3 size: 14 residues. Unmatched junction bases numbered 5, after V lost 4 bases and J lost 3 bases. The germline CDR1 and CDR2 sequences are MDHEN and SYDVKM. DNA for the CDR3: TGTGCCAGCAGTTCCGACAGGGGAAGCTACGAGCAGTACTTC. Translated: CASSSDRGSYEQYF.

This clone came up many times. Other DNA sequences of this sample code for an identical CDR3. This chain links TRBV7-2 with TRBJ2-1; maybe TRBD1 (5 bases). The CDR3 contains 14 residues. Between the trimmed V and J ends, which lost 0 bases and 6 bases, there was a span of 9 bases. Germline lookup yields CDR1 SGHTA and CDR2 FQGNSA. CDR3 sequence reads: CASSLARASNEQFF. The CDR3 nucleotides read TGTGCCAGCAGCTTAGCCAGGGCGAGCAATGAGCAGTTCTTC.

Concerning this clone: A far larger clone is a single base away, which makes a read error likely. The gene calls are TRBV5-1 and TRBJ1-2, with 7 bases matching TRBD1. Germline CDR1 and CDR2: SGHRS and YFSETQ. The CDR3 runs 14 residues. Written as DNA, the CDR3 is TGCGCCAGCAGCCCGCGGGACAGAAACTATGGCAACACCTTC. This translates into CASSPRDRNYGNTF.

The chain uses TRBV9 and TRBJ2-7; 7 nucleotides match TRBD1. CDR3 size: 15 residues. CDR1 is SGDLS, CDR2 YYNGEE, per germline. V was clipped by 2 bases and J by 3 bases; unmatched bases: 8. CDR3 amino acids: CASSVNPGTDYEQYF. CDR3 sequence (DNA): TGTGCCAGCAGCGTTAACCCCGGGACAGACTACGAGCAGTACTTC.

V usage is TRBV11-2 and J usage is TRBJ2-3; 10 nucleotides line up with TRBD2. This CDR3 region has 16 residues. Unmatched junction bases numbered 4, after V lost 0 bases and J lost 4 bases. The germline V gene has CDR1 SGHAT and CDR2 FQNNGV. The CDR3 region is CASSLDSLAGADTQYF. The CDR3 DNA sequence: TGTGCCAGCAGCTTAGATTCGCTAGCGGGAGCAGATACGCAGTATTTT.

This rearrangement joins TRBV9 to TRBJ2-3, with a possible D match to TRBD2 (5 bases). Germline V gene lookup returns CDR1 SGDLS and CDR2 YYNGEE. The CDR3 consists of 16 residues. The ends were cut back, 0 bases at V and 6 bases at J, with 17 bases in the middle. DNA for the CDR3: TGTGCCAGCAGCGTAGGAGCGGCCTTACTCGCGGATACGCAGTATTTT. It translates to CASSVGAALLADTQYF.

The DNA of the CDR3 is TGTGCCAGCAGTCCTACCGGGACTAACCTGGATACGCAGTATTTT. Translating it yields CASSPTGTNLDTQYF. V and J are TRBV28 and TRBJ2-3, with TRBD2 matching 7 bases. J was trimmed by 6 bases and V by 5 bases; bases with no gene match: 11. Germline V gene data show CDR1 as MDHEN and CDR2 as SYDVKM. The CDR3 runs to 15 residues.

The chain couples TRBV30 to TRBJ1-5, with D uncertain. Per the germline V gene, CDR1 is GTSNPN and CDR2 is SVGIG (reference sequence). This CDR3 is built from 12 residues. Trimming took off 1 base at V and 6 bases at J, with 7 bases between the two ends. The CDR3 region has the DNA TGTGCCTGGAGTGCCCTCAGTCAGCCCCAGCATTTT. Protein: CAWSALSQPQHF.

This clone was counted once. The chain combines TRBV15 with TRBJ2-5; 12 bases agree with TRBD2. Germline V gene data show CDR1 as LNHNV and CDR2 as YYDKDF (reference sequence). This CDR3 comprises 17 residues. Trimming removed 0 bases from V and 5 bases from J; junction bases left unmatched: 7. In DNA form, the CDR3 reads TGTGCCACCAGCAGAGATCTAGCGGGAGGGCGGGCGGAGACCCAGTACTTC. Protein sequence: CATSRDLAGGRAETQYF.

The chain is built from TRBV7-8 and TRBJ1-1, with TRBD1 matching 8 bases. The V gene end was trimmed by 4 bases and the J gene end by 1 base; junction bases not matched to a gene: 5. Germline V gene sequence: CDR1 SGHVS, CDR2 FQNEAQ. There are 15 residues in the CDR3. CDR3 sequence reads: CASSYRTGRNTEAFF. The DNA for the CDR3 is TGTGCCAGCAGCTACCGGACAGGGAGGAACACTGAAGCTTTCTTT.

This chain uses TRBV5-1 with TRBJ2-7; D is ambiguous. The CDR3 extends over 14 amino acids. The V end lost 0 bases, the J end lost 6 bases, and 13 bases lay between the germline ends. Germline lookup yields CDR1 SGHRS and CDR2 YFSETQ. The CDR3 sequence: CASSLEPQSSEQYF. For the CDR3, the DNA is TGCGCCAGCAGCTTGGAACCCCAATCGTCCGAGCAGTACTTC.

This clone was found once. The chain uses TRBV28 and TRBJ1-4; possible D gene TRBD1, 5 bases. Germline CDR1 MDHEN, CDR2 SYDVKM. The length of the CDR3 is 13 residues. V shed 7 bases and J shed 7 bases, with 13 bases lying between them. As DNA, the CDR3 is TGTGCCAGCACCGGGGGAGGGATTGAAAAACTGTTTTTT. Translating gives CASTGGGIEKLFF.

This clone was picked up many times. The chain carries TRBV5-1 and TRBJ2-7; TRBD2 matches at 8 bases. Germline V lookup: CDR1 SGHRS, CDR2 YFSETQ. This CDR3 is 14 amino acids long. The ends lost 6 bases at V and 5 bases at J; junction bases unmatched: 10. The CDR3: CASTLAGGGDEQYF. In DNA form, the CDR3 reads TGCGCCAGCACTCTTGCGGGGGGCGGCGACGAGCAGTACTTC. Filled out from reference TRBV5-1 and TRBJ2-7, the complete variable domain reads KAGVTQTPRYLIKTRGQQVTLSCSPISGHRSVSWYQQTPGQGLQFLFEYFSETQRNKGNFPGRFSGRQFSNSRSEMNVSTLELGDSALYLCASTLAGGGDEQYFGPGTRLTVT.

The chain couples TRBV5-4 to TRBJ2-5; TRBD1 agrees at 9 bases. Germline V gives CDR1 SGHNT, CDR2 YYREEE (reference sequence). This CDR3 is built from 15 residues. V lost 0 bases, J lost 5 bases, and 5 bases stayed unmatched. The chain's CDR3 is CASSLAKGQGETQYF. The CDR3 region has the DNA TGTGCCAGCAGCTTGGCCAAGGGACAGGGTGAGACCCAGTACTTC.

The table lists this clone with a few counts. The chain recombines TRBV6-1 with TRBJ2-1; D may be TRBD2 (6 bases). Germline V gene data show CDR1 as MNHNS and CDR2 as SASEGT. V was cut by 6 bases and J by 8 bases, with 17 bases left in between. This CDR3 is 14 amino acids long. The CDR3 loop is CASRDKGGLDEQFF. Here the CDR3 DNA reads TGTGCCAGCAGGGACAAAGGAGGGCTCGATGAGCAGTTCTTC.

This sequence joins TRBV18 and TRBJ2-4, with D hard to call. V lost 8 bases to trimming and J lost 0 bases, with 11 bases between them. The CDR3 length is 14 residues. In germline, CDR1 is KGHSH, CDR2 LQKENI. CDR3 residues: CASVGDGAKNIQYF. The CDR3 DNA is TGTGCCAGCGTCGGAGATGGAGCCAAAAACATTCAGTACTTC.

Concerning this clone: This sample includes further DNA sequences coding for the same CDR3. The chain employs TRBV19 and TRBJ1-1; D is possibly TRBD1 (5 bases). Trimming pared 2 bases from V and 3 bases from J, leaving 7 bases between. Germline-derived CDR1 and CDR2 are LNHDA and SQIVND (reference sequence). This CDR3 region has 13 residues. The CDR3 spells CASSIKGDTEAFF. CDR3 DNA sequence: TGTGCCAGTAGTATAAAAGGGGACACTGAAGCTTTCTTT.